A selection of T cell receptor beta chains follows, all from one sample in a study of cytomegalovirus exposure and HLA in healthy donors. The table came from immunoSEQ multiplex PCR; TCRdb's copy has only in-frame clones and leaves some out. The sample consists of around 150,000 clones, around 60% of them appearing once. Material for sequencing was PBMCs. The receptors derive from a woman aged 60 to 75 in good health and CMV-seropositive. CDR3s include the opening cysteine and the closing phenylalanine or tryptophan. Each record gives: CDR3 DNA, CDR3 protein, J gene, D gene, clone size, V gene. A D gene is named only where the DNA matches it firmly. Rows may omit the clone size; those that give it use once, few, many or a size class.

CDR3 DNA: TGCGCCAGCAGCCAAGTTCGAGAAATGGTTAAGAACACTGAAGCTTTCTTT
CDR3 protein: CASSQVREMVKNTEAFF
J gene: TRBJ1-1
D gene: .
clone size: .
V gene: TRBV4-3

CDR3 DNA: TGTGCCAGCAGCTTAGGACTAGCGGGAGGGGAGCAGTTCTTC
CDR3 protein: CASSLGLAGGEQFF
J gene: TRBJ2-1
D gene: TRBD2
clone size: once
V gene: TRBV7-7

CDR3 DNA: TGTGCCAGCCGCGAAGGAGGGGCCGGGGAGCTGTTTTTT
CDR3 protein: CASREGGAGELFF
J gene: TRBJ2-2
D gene: .
clone size: .
V gene: TRBV6-5

CDR3 DNA: TGTGCCTGGAGTTGGCCGGACAGGAACACTGAAGCTTTCTTT
CDR3 protein: CAWSWPDRNTEAFF
J gene: TRBJ1-1
D gene: .
clone size: .
V gene: TRBV30

CDR3 DNA: TGTGCCAGCAGCTTAGTTGGTAGCGGGTTAGGGAATGAGCAGTTCTTC
CDR3 protein: CASSLVGSGLGNEQFF
J gene: TRBJ2-1
D gene: TRBD2
clone size: .
V gene: TRBV7-2

CDR3 DNA: TGTGCCAGCAGTGTACTAGCGGGAGAAATCCACGAGCAGTACTTC
CDR3 protein: CASSVLAGEIHEQYF
J gene: TRBJ2-7
D gene: TRBD2
clone size: few
V gene: TRBV6-1

CDR3 DNA: TGCGCCAGCAGCTTGGCAGGGGGCGGCACAGATACGCAGTATTTT
CDR3 protein: CASSLAGGGTDTQYF
J gene: TRBJ2-3
D gene: TRBD1
clone size: once
V gene: TRBV5-1

CDR3 DNA: TGCGCCAGCAGCGAAGACACTAACACCGGGGAGCTGTTTTTT
CDR3 protein: CASSEDTNTGELFF
J gene: TRBJ2-2
D gene: .
clone size: .
V gene: TRBV5-1

CDR3 DNA: TGTGCCAGCAGTTCTTGGACTAGCGGTTACGAGCAGTACTTC
CDR3 protein: CASSSWTSGYEQYF
J gene: TRBJ2-7
D gene: TRBD2
clone size: .
V gene: TRBV5-8

CDR3 DNA: TGTGCCAGCAAAGGTTATCAATCTAGCTCCTACAATGAGCAGTTCTTC
CDR3 protein: CASKGYQSSSYNEQFF
J gene: TRBJ2-1
D gene: .
clone size: .
V gene: TRBV28

CDR3 DNA: TGTGCCAGCAGCTTCCACAGGGGGCGGGGGAACACTGAAGCTTTCTTT
CDR3 protein: CASSFHRGRGNTEAFF
J gene: TRBJ1-1
D gene: TRBD1
clone size: .
V gene: TRBV7-9

CDR3 DNA: TGTGCCAGCAGTACAGGGTTTGGGACAGATACGCAGTATTTT
CDR3 protein: CASSTGFGTDTQYF
J gene: TRBJ2-3
D gene: .
clone size: .
V gene: TRBV6-1

CDR3 DNA: TGCGCCAGCAGCCAAGACCATCTAGCCGGGCTTCAAGAGACCCAGTACTTC
CDR3 protein: CASSQDHLAGLQETQYF
J gene: TRBJ2-5
D gene: .
clone size: .
V gene: TRBV4-3

CDR3 DNA: TGTGCCAGCAGCTTAGGCTCTAGTTCAACCTACGAGCAGTACTTC
CDR3 protein: CASSLGSSSTYEQYF
J gene: TRBJ2-7
D gene: .
clone size: few
V gene: TRBV7-2

CDR3 DNA: TGTGCCAGCAGCTCTATCCTCTATGGCTACACCTTC
CDR3 protein: CASSSILYGYTF
J gene: TRBJ1-2
D gene: .
clone size: few
V gene: TRBV11-2

CDR3 DNA: TGCGCCAGCACGGGGAACACCGGGGAGCTGTTTTTT
CDR3 protein: CASTGNTGELFF
J gene: TRBJ2-2
D gene: .
clone size: .
V gene: TRBV5-1

CDR3 DNA: TGCGCCAGCACTATGGTCGCGGGAGTAGCGGATGAGCAGTTCTTC
CDR3 protein: CASTMVAGVADEQFF
J gene: TRBJ2-1
D gene: TRBD2
clone size: .
V gene: TRBV5-1

CDR3 DNA: TGTGCCTGGAGTGTAGCCTATTCCTACGAGCAGTACTTC
CDR3 protein: CAWSVAYSYEQYF
J gene: TRBJ2-7
D gene: .
clone size: .
V gene: TRBV30

CDR3 DNA: TGCGCCAGCAACTGGGGGACAGGGAACTACGAGCAGTACTTC
CDR3 protein: CASNWGTGNYEQYF
J gene: TRBJ2-7
D gene: TRBD1
clone size: .
V gene: TRBV5-1

CDR3 DNA: TGTGCCAGCAGTTTAGAGTTGTATAGCAATCAGCCCCAGCATTTT
CDR3 protein: CASSLELYSNQPQHF
J gene: TRBJ1-5
D gene: .
clone size: .
V gene: TRBV28

CDR3 DNA: TGTGCCAGCAGCCCGGGCGGGAGATTAGATGAGCAGTTCTTC
CDR3 protein: CASSPGGRLDEQFF
J gene: TRBJ2-1
D gene: TRBD2
clone size: .
V gene: TRBV7-2

CDR3 DNA: TGCGCCAGCAGCCAAGATCTGGGGGGACTCTATGGCTACACCTTC
CDR3 protein: CASSQDLGGLYGYTF
J gene: TRBJ1-2
D gene: .
clone size: .
V gene: TRBV4-3

CDR3 DNA: TGTGCCAGCAGTAGCCGAGGCGCCTACAATGAGCAGTTCTTC
CDR3 protein: CASSSRGAYNEQFF
J gene: TRBJ2-1
D gene: .
clone size: once
V gene: TRBV6-1

CDR3 DNA: TGTGCCACCGCCCTTCGACAGGGGACCACTGAAGCTTTCTTT
CDR3 protein: CATALRQGTTEAFF
J gene: TRBJ1-1
D gene: TRBD1
clone size: .
V gene: TRBV15

CDR3 DNA: TGTGCCAGTAGTATTGCCCCGGAGGTGGTTGATGAGCAGTTCTTC
CDR3 protein: CASSIAPEVVDEQFF
J gene: TRBJ2-1
D gene: .
clone size: .
V gene: TRBV19

CDR3 DNA: TGTGCCAGCAGCTTAGTCGGGACACAGGCCTTGTACGAGCAGTACTTC
CDR3 protein: CASSLVGTQALYEQYF
J gene: TRBJ2-7
D gene: .
clone size: .
V gene: TRBV7-2

CDR3 DNA: TGTGCCAGCTCACCAAGTCAGGGTCCTACTGAAGCTTTCTTT
CDR3 protein: CASSPSQGPTEAFF
J gene: TRBJ1-1
D gene: .
clone size: few
V gene: TRBV18

CDR3 DNA: TGTGCCAGCAGAAACAGCTACGAGCAGTACTTC
CDR3 protein: CASRNSYEQYF
J gene: TRBJ2-7
D gene: .
clone size: .
V gene: TRBV6-5

CDR3 DNA: TGTGCCAGCAAAAGGTCCTCGACAGGGTTGGTAGAACTGTTTTTT
CDR3 protein: CASKRSSTGLVELFF
J gene: TRBJ1-4
D gene: TRBD1
clone size: .
V gene: TRBV2

CDR3 DNA: TGTGCCAGCAGTCCGGACAGGGTTCAGCCCCAGCATTTT
CDR3 protein: CASSPDRVQPQHF
J gene: TRBJ1-5
D gene: TRBD1
clone size: once
V gene: TRBV27

CDR3 DNA: TGTGCCAGCAGCTTAGAAGGAGGAGTGACTGAAGCTTTCTTT
CDR3 protein: CASSLEGGVTEAFF
J gene: TRBJ1-1
D gene: .
clone size: .
V gene: TRBV11-2

CDR3 DNA: TGTGCCAGCAGTTTATTTCCGGGGTCCCACTCTGGAAACACCATATATTTT
CDR3 protein: CASSLFPGSHSGNTIYF
J gene: TRBJ1-3
D gene: .
clone size: .
V gene: TRBV28

CDR3 DNA: TGTGCCAGCAGCTTACCGCTAGCGGGAGGGGAGACCCAGTACTTC
CDR3 protein: CASSLPLAGGETQYF
J gene: TRBJ2-5
D gene: TRBD2
clone size: .
V gene: TRBV11-2

CDR3 DNA: TGTGCCAGCAGCTTCTCCCCACAGGCTCCCACAGATACGCAGTATTTT
CDR3 protein: CASSFSPQAPTDTQYF
J gene: TRBJ2-3
D gene: .
clone size: .
V gene: TRBV7-6

CDR3 DNA: TGTGCCAGCAGCTCGAAGCGGAGCTCCTACAATGAGCAGTTCTTC
CDR3 protein: CASSSKRSSYNEQFF
J gene: TRBJ2-1
D gene: .
clone size: .
V gene: TRBV11-3

CDR3 DNA: TGCGCCAGCAGCCAAGCGCTGACAGGGGGGAAGGAGACCCAGTACTTC
CDR3 protein: CASSQALTGGKETQYF
J gene: TRBJ2-5
D gene: TRBD1
clone size: .
V gene: TRBV4-3

CDR3 DNA: TGTGCCAGCAGGTCGGCTGGGACAGGGAGAAACTATGGCTACACCTTC
CDR3 protein: CASRSAGTGRNYGYTF
J gene: TRBJ1-2
D gene: TRBD1
clone size: few
V gene: TRBV2

CDR3 DNA: TGTGCCAGCAGCTTAGTTACTAGCGGCCAGAACACCGGGGAGCTGTTTTTT
CDR3 protein: CASSLVTSGQNTGELFF
J gene: TRBJ2-2
D gene: TRBD2
clone size: few
V gene: TRBV7-2

CDR3 DNA: TGTGCCAGCAGCCAGTTCAGGTCAACTAATGAAAAACTGTTTTTT
CDR3 protein: CASSQFRSTNEKLFF
J gene: TRBJ1-4
D gene: .
clone size: .
V gene: TRBV4-2

CDR3 DNA: TGTGCCAGCAGCCTGGGACGGGAAGAGACCCAGTACTTC
CDR3 protein: CASSLGREETQYF
J gene: TRBJ2-5
D gene: .
clone size: .
V gene: TRBV5-6

CDR3 DNA: TGTGCCAGCGCCCATGGGGGGGGCTCTGAAGCTTTCTTT
CDR3 protein: CASAHGGGSEAFF
J gene: TRBJ1-1
D gene: .
clone size: .
V gene: TRBV28

CDR3 DNA: TGTGCCAGCAGTCCCGGGACTAGCGGGAACCAAGAGACCCAGTACTTC
CDR3 protein: CASSPGTSGNQETQYF
J gene: TRBJ2-5
D gene: TRBD2
clone size: .
V gene: TRBV5-4

CDR3 DNA: TGTGCCATCAGTCTGGACAGGGTCAGTGGCTACACCTTC
CDR3 protein: CAISLDRVSGYTF
J gene: TRBJ1-2
D gene: TRBD1
clone size: .
V gene: TRBV10-3

CDR3 DNA: TGTGCCAGCTCAATCACCGGGCTCCGGGAAGGTTCACCCCTCCACTTT
CDR3 protein: CASSITGLREGSPLHF
J gene: TRBJ1-6
D gene: .
clone size: .
V gene: TRBV18

CDR3 DNA: TGTGCCAGCGGGACTAGCGGGAGTACAGATACGCAGTATTTT
CDR3 protein: CASGTSGSTDTQYF
J gene: TRBJ2-3
D gene: TRBD2
clone size: .
V gene: TRBV2

CDR3 DNA: TGTGCCAGCAGCACGGACTACAAAAGCGTGCAGTACTTC
CDR3 protein: CASSTDYKSVQYF
J gene: TRBJ2-7
D gene: .
clone size: .
V gene: TRBV11-2

CDR3 DNA: TGTGCCTGGAGTGTACGTTTATCGGGGATTCCTGTTCGCAATCAGCCCCAGCATTTT
CDR3 protein: CAWSVRLSGIPVRNQPQHF
J gene: TRBJ1-5
D gene: .
clone size: .
V gene: TRBV30

CDR3 DNA: TGTGCCAGTACACCTCGAGCGGGATTTAACTACGAGCAGTACTTC
CDR3 protein: CASTPRAGFNYEQYF
J gene: TRBJ2-7
D gene: TRBD2
clone size: few
V gene: TRBV19

CDR3 DNA: TGCGCCAGCAGTGCCGGCGGTACCTACGAGCAGTACTTC
CDR3 protein: CASSAGGTYEQYF
J gene: TRBJ2-7
D gene: .
clone size: .
V gene: TRBV10-1

CDR3 DNA: TGTGCCAGCAGTTACGGCAGTTCCTACAATGAGCAGTTCTTC
CDR3 protein: CASSYGSSYNEQFF
J gene: TRBJ2-1
D gene: .
clone size: .
V gene: TRBV6-6

CDR3 DNA: TGTGCCAGCAGCTTAGCCCTAGACAGGGACGAGCAGTACTTC
CDR3 protein: CASSLALDRDEQYF
J gene: TRBJ2-7
D gene: TRBD1
clone size: few
V gene: TRBV7-8

CDR3 DNA: TGTGCCAGCAGTGGCGGGGTGTACACTGAAGCTTTCTTT
CDR3 protein: CASSGGVYTEAFF
J gene: TRBJ1-1
D gene: .
clone size: few
V gene: TRBV6-1

CDR3 DNA: TGTGCCAGTAGTACCCAAAGAGCGGGGCGGCGCACAGATACGCAGTATTTT
CDR3 protein: CASSTQRAGRRTDTQYF
J gene: TRBJ2-3
D gene: TRBD2
clone size: .
V gene: TRBV19

CDR3 DNA: TGTGCCTGGAGTGACGCGGGAGGGCCATTAGATACGCAGTATTTT
CDR3 protein: CAWSDAGGPLDTQYF
J gene: TRBJ2-3
D gene: TRBD2
clone size: once
V gene: TRBV30

CDR3 DNA: TGTGCCAGCAGCTCACTCTCAGGGCGATCCAATATTGAAGCTTTCTTT
CDR3 protein: CASSSLSGRSNIEAFF
J gene: TRBJ1-1
D gene: .
clone size: .
V gene: TRBV9

CDR3 DNA: TGTGCCAGCAGTTTGAGGGCTAGCGGGACTTCCTACGAGCAGTACTTC
CDR3 protein: CASSLRASGTSYEQYF
J gene: TRBJ2-7
D gene: TRBD2
clone size: .
V gene: TRBV28

CDR3 DNA: TGCGCCAGCAGCTTGGTGGGGCCGCCTGGGGAGACCCAGTACTTC
CDR3 protein: CASSLVGPPGETQYF
J gene: TRBJ2-5
D gene: .
clone size: .
V gene: TRBV5-1

CDR3 DNA: TGTGCCAGCAGTGGACAGGGGCGCGCAGATACGCAGTATTTT
CDR3 protein: CASSGQGRADTQYF
J gene: TRBJ2-3
D gene: TRBD1
clone size: .
V gene: TRBV2

CDR3 DNA: TGTGCCAGCAGCTTGTATGCAGGCAACTACGAGCAGTACTTC
CDR3 protein: CASSLYAGNYEQYF
J gene: TRBJ2-7
D gene: .
clone size: .
V gene: TRBV5-4

CDR3 DNA: TGCGCCAGCGCCCCCGGGGGGCAGGACATTCAGTACTTC
CDR3 protein: CASAPGGQDIQYF
J gene: TRBJ2-4
D gene: .
clone size: .
V gene: TRBV5-1